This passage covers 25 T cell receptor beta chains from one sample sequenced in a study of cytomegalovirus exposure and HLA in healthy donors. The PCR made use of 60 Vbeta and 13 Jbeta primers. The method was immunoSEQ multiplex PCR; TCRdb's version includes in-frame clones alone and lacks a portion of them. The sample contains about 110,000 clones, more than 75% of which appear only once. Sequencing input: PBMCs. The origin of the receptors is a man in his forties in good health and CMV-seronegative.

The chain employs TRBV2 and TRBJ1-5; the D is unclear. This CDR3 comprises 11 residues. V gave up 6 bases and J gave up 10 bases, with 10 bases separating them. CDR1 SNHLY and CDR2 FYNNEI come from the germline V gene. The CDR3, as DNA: TGTGCCAGCAGAACAGTGGGTCCCCAGCATTTT. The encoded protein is CASRTVGPQHF.

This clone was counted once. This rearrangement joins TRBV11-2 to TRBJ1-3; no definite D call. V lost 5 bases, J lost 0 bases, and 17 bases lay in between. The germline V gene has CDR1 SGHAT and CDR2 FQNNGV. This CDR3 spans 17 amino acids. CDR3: CASSIRRAGLSGNTIYF. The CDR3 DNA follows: TGTGCCAGCAGCATCAGACGGGCAGGACTCTCTGGAAACACCATATATTTT. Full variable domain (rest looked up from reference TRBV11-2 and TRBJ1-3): EAGVAQSPRYKIIEKRQSVAFWCNPISGHATLYWYQQILGQGPKLLIQFQNNGVVDDSQLPKDRFSAERLKGVDSTLKIQPAKLEDSAVYLCASSIRRAGLSGNTIYFGEGSWLTVV.

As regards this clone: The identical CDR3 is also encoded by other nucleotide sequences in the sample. The CDR3 bases are TGCAGCGTTGTTGGGGGGGGAGAGACCCAGTACTTC. Its translation: CSVVGGGETQYF. The V call is TRBV29-1, the J call TRBJ2-5; TRBD2 matches 7 bases. CDR1 is SQVTM and CDR2 is ANQGSEA in the germline V gene. V dropped 4 bases and J dropped 4; count of bases not matched to a gene: 3. The CDR3 extends over 12 amino acids.

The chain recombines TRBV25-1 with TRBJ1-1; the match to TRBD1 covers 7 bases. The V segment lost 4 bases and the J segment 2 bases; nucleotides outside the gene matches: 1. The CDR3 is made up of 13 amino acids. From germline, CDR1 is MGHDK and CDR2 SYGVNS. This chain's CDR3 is CASSGQGNTEAFF. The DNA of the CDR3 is TGTGCCAGCAGTGGACAGGGTAACACTGAAGCTTTCTTT.

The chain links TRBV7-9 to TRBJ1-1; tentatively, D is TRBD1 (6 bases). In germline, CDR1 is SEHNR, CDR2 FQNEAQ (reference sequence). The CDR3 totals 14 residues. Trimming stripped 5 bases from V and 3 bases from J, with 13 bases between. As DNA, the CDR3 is TGTGCCAGCAGCCTCACAGGGAGGGACACTGAAGCTTTCTTT. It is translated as CASSLTGRDTEAFF.

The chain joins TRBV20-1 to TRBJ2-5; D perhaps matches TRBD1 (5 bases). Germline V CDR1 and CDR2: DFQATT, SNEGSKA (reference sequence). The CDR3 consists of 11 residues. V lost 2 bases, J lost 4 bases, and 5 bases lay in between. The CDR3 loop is CSARQGETQYF. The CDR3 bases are TGCAGTGCTAGACAGGGAGAGACCCAGTACTTC.

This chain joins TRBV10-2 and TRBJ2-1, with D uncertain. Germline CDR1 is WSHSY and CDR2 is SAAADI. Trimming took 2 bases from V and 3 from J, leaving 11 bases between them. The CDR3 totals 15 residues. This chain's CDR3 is CASSEDETYYNEQFF. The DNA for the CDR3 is TGCGCCAGCAGTGAGGATGAGACATACTACAATGAGCAGTTCTTC.

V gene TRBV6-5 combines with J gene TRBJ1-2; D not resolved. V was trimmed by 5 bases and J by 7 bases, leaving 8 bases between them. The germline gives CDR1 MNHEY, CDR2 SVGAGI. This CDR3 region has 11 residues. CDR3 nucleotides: TGTGCCAGCAGTGCCCGGGGTGGCTACACCTTC. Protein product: CASSARGGYTF.

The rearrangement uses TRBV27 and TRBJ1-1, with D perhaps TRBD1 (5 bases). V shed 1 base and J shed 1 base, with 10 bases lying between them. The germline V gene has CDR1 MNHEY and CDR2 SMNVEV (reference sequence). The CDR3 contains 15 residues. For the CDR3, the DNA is TGTGCCAGCAGTTTATGGGGCGGGGCGAACACTGAAGCTTTCTTT. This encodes CASSLWGGANTEAFF.

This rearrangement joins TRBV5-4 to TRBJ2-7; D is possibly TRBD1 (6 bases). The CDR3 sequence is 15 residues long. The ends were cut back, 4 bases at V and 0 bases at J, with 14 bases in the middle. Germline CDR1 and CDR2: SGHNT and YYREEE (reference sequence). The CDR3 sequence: CASSRDDRSSYEQYF. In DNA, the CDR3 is TGTGCCAGCAGCCGCGATGACAGGAGCTCCTACGAGCAGTACTTC.

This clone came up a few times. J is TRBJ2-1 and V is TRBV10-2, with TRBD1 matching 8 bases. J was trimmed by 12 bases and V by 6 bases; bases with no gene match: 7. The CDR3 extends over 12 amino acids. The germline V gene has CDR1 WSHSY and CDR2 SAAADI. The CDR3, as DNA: TGCGCCAGCAGCTTAGACAGGGGATGGCAGTTCTTC. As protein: CASSLDRGWQFF.

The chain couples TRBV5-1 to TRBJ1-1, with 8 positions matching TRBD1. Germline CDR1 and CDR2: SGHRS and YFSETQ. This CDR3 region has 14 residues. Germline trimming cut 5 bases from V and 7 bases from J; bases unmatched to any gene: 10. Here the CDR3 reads CASRSGDRLLEAFF. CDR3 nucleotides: TGCGCCAGCAGATCCGGGGACAGGCTCCTTGAAGCTTTCTTT.

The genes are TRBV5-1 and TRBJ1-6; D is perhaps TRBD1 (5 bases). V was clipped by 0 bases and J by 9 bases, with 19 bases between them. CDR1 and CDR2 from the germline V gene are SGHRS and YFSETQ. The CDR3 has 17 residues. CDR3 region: CASSLGTFDGGGSPLHF. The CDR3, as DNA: TGCGCCAGCAGCTTGGGGACCTTCGACGGGGGGGGTTCACCCCTCCACTTT.

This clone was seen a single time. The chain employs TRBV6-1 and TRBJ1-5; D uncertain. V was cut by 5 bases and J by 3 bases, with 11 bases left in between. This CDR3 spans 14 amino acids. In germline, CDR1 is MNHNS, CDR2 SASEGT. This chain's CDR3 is CASSLQVSNQPQHF. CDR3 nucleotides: TGTGCCAGCAGTCTGCAGGTTTCCAATCAGCCCCAGCATTTT.

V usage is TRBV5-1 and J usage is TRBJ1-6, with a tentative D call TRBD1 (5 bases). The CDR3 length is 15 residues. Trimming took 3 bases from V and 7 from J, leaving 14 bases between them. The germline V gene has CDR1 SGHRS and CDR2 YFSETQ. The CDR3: CASSSIVGANSPLHF. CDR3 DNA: TGCGCCAGCAGCTCCATAGTTGGGGCAAATTCACCCCTCCACTTT.

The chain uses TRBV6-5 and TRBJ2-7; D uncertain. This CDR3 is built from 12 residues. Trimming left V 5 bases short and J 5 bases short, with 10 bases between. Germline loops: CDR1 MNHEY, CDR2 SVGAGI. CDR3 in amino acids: CASSRASDEQYF. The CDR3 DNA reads TGTGCCAGCAGTCGAGCGTCGGACGAGCAGTACTTC.

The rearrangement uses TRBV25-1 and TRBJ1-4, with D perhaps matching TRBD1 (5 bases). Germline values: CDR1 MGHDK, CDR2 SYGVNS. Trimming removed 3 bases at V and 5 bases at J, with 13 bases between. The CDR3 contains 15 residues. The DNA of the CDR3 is TGTGCCAGCAGTGACTCAGGGTTAGTGAATGAAAAACTGTTTTTT. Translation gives CASSDSGLVNEKLFF.

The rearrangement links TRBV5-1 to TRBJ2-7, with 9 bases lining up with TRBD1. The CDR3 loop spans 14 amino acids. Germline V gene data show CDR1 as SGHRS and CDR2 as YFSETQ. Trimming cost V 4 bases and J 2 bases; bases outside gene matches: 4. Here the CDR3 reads CASSIGQGPYEQYF. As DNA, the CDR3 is TGCGCCAGCAGCATCGGACAGGGGCCCTACGAGCAGTACTTC.

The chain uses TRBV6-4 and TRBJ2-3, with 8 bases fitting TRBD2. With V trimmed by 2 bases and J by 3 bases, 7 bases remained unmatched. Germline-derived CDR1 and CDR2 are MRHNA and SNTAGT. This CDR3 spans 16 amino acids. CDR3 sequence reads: CASSDRAGGGTDTQYF. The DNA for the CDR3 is TGTGCCAGCAGTGACCGGGCGGGGGGCGGAACAGATACGCAGTATTTT.

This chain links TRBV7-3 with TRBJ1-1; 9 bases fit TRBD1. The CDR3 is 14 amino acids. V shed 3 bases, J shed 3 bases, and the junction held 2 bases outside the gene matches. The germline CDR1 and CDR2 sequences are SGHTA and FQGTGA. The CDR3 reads CASSLTGGDTEAFF. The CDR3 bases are TGTGCCAGCAGCTTGACAGGGGGAGACACTGAAGCTTTCTTT.

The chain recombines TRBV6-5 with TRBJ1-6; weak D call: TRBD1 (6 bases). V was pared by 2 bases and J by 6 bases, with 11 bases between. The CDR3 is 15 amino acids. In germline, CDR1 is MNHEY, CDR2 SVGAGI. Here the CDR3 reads CASSYADSANSPLHF. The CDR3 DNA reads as TGTGCCAGCAGTTACGCGGACAGCGCTAATTCACCCCTCCACTTT.

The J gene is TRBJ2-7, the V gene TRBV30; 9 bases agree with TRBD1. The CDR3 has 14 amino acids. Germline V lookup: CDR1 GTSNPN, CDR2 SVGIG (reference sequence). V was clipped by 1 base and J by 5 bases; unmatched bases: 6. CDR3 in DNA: TGTGCCTGGAGTGATGGACAGGGGTTGGACGAGCAGTACTTC. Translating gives CAWSDGQGLDEQYF.

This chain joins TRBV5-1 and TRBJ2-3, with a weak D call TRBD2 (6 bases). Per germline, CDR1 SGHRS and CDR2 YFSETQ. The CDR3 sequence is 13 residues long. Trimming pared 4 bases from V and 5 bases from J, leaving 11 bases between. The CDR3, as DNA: TGCGCCAGCAGCGCGGAGGGCGGAGATACGCAGTATTTT. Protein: CASSAEGGDTQYF.

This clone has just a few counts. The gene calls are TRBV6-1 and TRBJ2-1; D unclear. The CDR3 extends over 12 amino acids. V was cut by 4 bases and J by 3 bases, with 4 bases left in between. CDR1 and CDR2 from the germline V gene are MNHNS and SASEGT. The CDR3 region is CASSASYNEQFF. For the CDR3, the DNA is TGTGCCAGCAGTGCTAGCTACAATGAGCAGTTCTTC.

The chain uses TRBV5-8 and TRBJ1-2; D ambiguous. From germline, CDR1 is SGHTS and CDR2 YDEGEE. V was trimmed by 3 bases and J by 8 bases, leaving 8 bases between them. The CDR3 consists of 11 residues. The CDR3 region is CASSSPGGYTF. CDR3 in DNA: TGTGCCAGCAGCTCCCCGGGGGGCTACACCTTC.